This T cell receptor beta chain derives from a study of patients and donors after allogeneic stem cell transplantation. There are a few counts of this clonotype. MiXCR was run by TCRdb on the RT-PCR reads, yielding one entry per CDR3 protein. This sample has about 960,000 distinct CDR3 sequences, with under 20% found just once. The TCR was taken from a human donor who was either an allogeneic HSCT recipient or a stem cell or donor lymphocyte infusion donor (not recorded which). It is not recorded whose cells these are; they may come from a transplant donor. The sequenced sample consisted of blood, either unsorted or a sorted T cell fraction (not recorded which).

CDR3 region: CASSFPREGTTGELFF. CDR3 in DNA: TGCGCCAGCAGCTTCCCCAGGGAGGGGACGACCGGGGAGCTGTTTTTT. This rearrangement joins TRBV5-1 to TRBJ2-2, with 7 bases fitting TRBD2. With V trimmed by 2 bases and J by 5 bases, 9 bases remained unmatched. The CDR3 extends over 16 amino acids. CDR1 and CDR2 from the germline V gene are SGHRS and YFSETQ.